Below are 29 T cell receptor beta chains sequenced from a single sample in a study of blood T cell repertoires in COVID-19. Only in-frame clones appear in the TCRdb table, and some are missing; sequencing was by immunoSEQ multiplex PCR. The sample has roughly 150,000 clones, around 91% seen once. Sequencing was done on a sample of peripheral blood. The receptors originated from a woman aged 40 to 55 with acute or convalescent COVID-19.

The V call is TRBV9, the J call TRBJ1-1, with D possibly being TRBD1 (5 bases). Trimming stripped 3 bases from V and 3 bases from J, with 12 bases between. This CDR3 spans 14 amino acids. Germline CDR1 reads SGDLS; CDR2 reads YYNGEE. CDR3 loop: CASSAETGDTEAFF. The CDR3 region has the DNA TGTGCCAGCAGCGCGGAGACGGGGGACACTGAAGCTTTCTTT. The full variable domain, with the rest looked up from reference TRBV9 and TRBJ1-1, is DSGVTQTPKHLITATGQRVTLRCSPRSGDLSVYWYQQSLDQGLQFLIQYYNGEERAKGNILERFSAQQFPDLHSELNLSSLELGDSALYFCASSAETGDTEAFFGQGTRLTVV.

The rearrangement links TRBV9 to TRBJ2-5; the match to TRBD1 covers 8 bases. This CDR3 has 14 residues. The germline V gene has CDR1 SGDLS and CDR2 YYNGEE. The V gene end was trimmed by 3 bases and the J gene end by 3 bases; junction bases not matched to a gene: 4. CDR3 sequence reads: CASSATGVEETQYF. The CDR3 bases are TGTGCCAGCAGCGCGACAGGGGTGGAAGAGACCCAGTACTTC.

The CDR3 region is CAWRKTGGSWGYTF. In nucleotides, the CDR3 is TGTGCCTGGAGAAAGACAGGGGGTTCCTGGGGCTACACCTTC. The V gene is TRBV30, the J gene TRBJ1-2; the match to TRBD1 covers 9 bases. The J segment lost 8 bases and the V segment lost 3 bases, leaving 10 bases of the junction unmatched. The CDR3 consists of 14 residues. CDR1 and CDR2 from the germline V gene are GTSNPN and SVGIG (reference sequence).

This chain connects TRBV30 to TRBJ1-3; a weak D match, TRBD1 (5 bases). V was cut by 0 bases and J by 0 bases, with 9 bases left in between. The CDR3 loop spans 15 amino acids. CDR1 is GTSNPN and CDR2 is SVGIG in the germline V gene (reference sequence). CDR3 in amino acids: CAWSVPDSSGNTIYF. In DNA, the CDR3 is TGTGCCTGGAGTGTTCCTGACAGCTCTGGAAACACCATATATTTT.

V and J are TRBV5-1 and TRBJ1-4; the match to TRBD1 covers 7 bases. Germline trimming cut 4 bases from V and 5 bases from J; bases unmatched to any gene: 8. Germline V gene lookup returns CDR1 SGHRS and CDR2 YFSETQ. CDR3 length equals 15 residues. DNA for the CDR3: TGCGCCAGCAGCGGGGTTTCAGGGGGGAATGAAAAACTGTTTTTT. Protein: CASSGVSGGNEKLFF. The full variable domain, rest sourced from reference TRBV5-1 and TRBJ1-4, is KAGVTQTPRYLIKTRGQQVTLSCSPISGHRSVSWYQQTPGQGLQFLFEYFSETQRNKGNFPGRFSGRQFSNSRSEMNVSTLELGDSALYLCASSGVSGGNEKLFFGSGTQLSVL.

The V call is TRBV12-3 or TRBV12-4, the J call TRBJ1-5; possibly TRBD1 for D (6 bases). Trimming left V 5 bases short and J 7 bases short, with 9 bases between. The length of the CDR3 is 12 residues. CDR3 DNA sequence: TGTGCCAGCAGTCCCCAGGGGCAGCCCCAGCATTTT. This sequence encodes CASSPQGQPQHF.

The chain employs TRBV6-1 and TRBJ2-1; 10 bases align to TRBD2. J was trimmed by 3 bases and V by 0 bases; bases with no gene match: 5. Germline-derived CDR1 and CDR2 are MNHNS and SASEGT. This CDR3 spans 17 amino acids. The CDR3 bases are TGTGCCAGCAGTGAAGCGCTAAGCGGGGGGGTCTACAATGAGCAGTTCTTC. This sequence encodes CASSEALSGGVYNEQFF.

This clone has just one count. The chain couples TRBV5-4 to TRBJ2-3; 7 nucleotides line up with TRBD1. This CDR3 has 15 amino acids. Germline CDR1 reads SGHNT; CDR2 reads YYREEE (reference sequence). Trimming took 3 bases from V and 3 from J; bases not matched to a gene: 7. The CDR3 DNA reads as TGTGCCAGCAGCTGGCCCGGGACAGCTACAGATACGCAGTATTTT. It encodes CASSWPGTATDTQYF.

This chain joins TRBV9 and TRBJ1-1; TRBD1 agrees at 9 bases. The CDR3 sequence is 16 residues long. Germline V CDR1 and CDR2: SGDLS, YYNGEE. Trimming removed 2 bases from V and 1 base from J; junction bases left unmatched: 6. The CDR3 DNA follows: TGTGCCAGCAGCGTTGGGACGGGACAGGGGAACACTGAAGCTTTCTTT. Translating gives CASSVGTGQGNTEAFF.

J is TRBJ2-7 and V is TRBV4-1, with 8 bases aligning to TRBD2. The CDR3 has 15 residues. Germline V gene data show CDR1 as MGHRA and CDR2 as YSYEKL. The V gene end was trimmed by 2 bases and the J gene end by 1 base; junction bases not matched to a gene: 4. The DNA of the CDR3 is TGCGCCAGCAGCCAATTAGCGGGATATTCCTACGAGCAGTACTTC. Translated: CASSQLAGYSYEQYF.

The count of this clone is one. At one end, the junction sequence differs from germline, possibly due to a read error. Written as DNA, the CDR3 is TGTGCCAACAGCCAGACAAGCACAGATACGCAGTATTTT. It specifies CANSQTSTDTQYF. The rearrangement joins TRBV14 to TRBJ2-3, with D unclear. The CDR3 sequence is 13 residues long. Germline V gene sequence: CDR1 SGHDN, CDR2 FVKESK.

The chain links TRBV30 to TRBJ1-1; the match to TRBD1 covers 7 bases. V was clipped by 4 bases and J by 0 bases; unmatched bases: 2. The CDR3 extends over 13 amino acids. CDR1 and CDR2 (germline): GTSNPN, SVGIG (reference sequence). In DNA, the CDR3 is TGTGCCTGGAAGGGACAGCTGAACACTGAAGCTTTCTTT. Amino acid sequence: CAWKGQLNTEAFF.

Only a few counts were recorded for this clone. The rearrangement links TRBV19 to TRBJ2-6; 7 bases are a match to TRBD2. CDR1 and CDR2 from the germline V gene are LNHDA and SQIVND (reference sequence). There are 20 residues in the CDR3. Germline trimming cut 4 bases from V and 0 bases from J; bases unmatched to any gene: 15. CDR3 protein: CASSNGTTSEMGSGANVLTF. The CDR3 DNA reads as TGTGCCAGTAGTAACGGGACTACTAGTGAAATGGGCTCTGGGGCCAACGTCCTGACTTTC.

The chain links TRBV5-4 to TRBJ2-5; TRBD2 is a possible D gene (7 bases). V lost 5 bases and J lost 5, with 19 bases in between. The CDR3 covers 15 residues. Germline lookup yields CDR1 SGHNT and CDR2 YYREEE (reference sequence). DNA for the CDR3: TGTGCCAGCAGATCGGGACAAGTGGGGGGGGAGACCCAGTACTTC. Protein product: CASRSGQVGGETQYF.

The rearrangement uses TRBV12-3 or TRBV12-4 and TRBJ1-1; D is uncertain. The CDR3 runs to 13 residues. Trimming removed 5 bases at V and 3 bases at J, with 10 bases between. The CDR3 DNA reads TGTGCCAGCAGTCGGGTTGCGGACACTGAAGCTTTCTTT. This encodes CASSRVADTEAFF.

The chain carries TRBV7-9 and TRBJ2-1; D not resolved. CDR3 length: 12 residues. Germline lookup yields CDR1 SEHNR and CDR2 FQNEAQ (reference sequence). V lost 2 bases and J 7 bases, leaving 6 bases between the germline ends. The CDR3 here is CASSLIPNEQFF. The CDR3 nucleotides are TGTGCCAGCAGCTTAATTCCGAATGAGCAGTTCTTC.

The chain links TRBV28 to TRBJ2-5; D gene ambiguous. V lost 3 bases, J lost 7 bases, and 12 bases lay in between. The CDR3 runs 13 residues. Germline assignment: CDR1 MDHEN and CDR2 SYDVKM. For the CDR3, the DNA is TGTGCCAGCAGTTTTCAGACTGTTATGACCCAGTACTTC. Protein sequence: CASSFQTVMTQYF.

In nucleotides, the CDR3 is TGTGCCAGCAGCACCCTTGGGGAGGGCTACGAGCAGTACTTC. This sequence encodes CASSTLGEGYEQYF. The chain uses TRBV27 and TRBJ2-7, with TRBD2 matching over 7 bases. Per the germline V gene, CDR1 is MNHEY and CDR2 is SMNVEV (reference sequence). This CDR3 is 14 amino acids long. V shed 6 bases and J 3 bases; nucleotides not matched to a gene: 8.

There are a few counts of this clone. The chain carries TRBV28 and TRBJ1-6; D not resolved. V dropped 3 bases and J dropped 6 bases, with 15 bases sitting between them. Germline CDR1 is MDHEN and CDR2 is SYDVKM. CDR3 length equals 16 residues. The DNA of the CDR3 is TGTGCCAGCAGTTTTTGGCAGGCCTCCGGTAATTCACCCCTCCACTTT. It encodes CASSFWQASGNSPLHF. The complete variable domain, with remaining parts taken from reference TRBV28 and TRBJ1-6, reads DVKVTQSSRYLVKRTGEKVFLECVQDMDHENMFWYRQDPGLGLRLIYFSYDVKMKEKGDIPEGYSVSREKKERFSLILESASTNQTSMYLCASSFWQASGNSPLHFGNGTRLTVT.

This clone showed up many times. V usage is TRBV5-8 and J usage is TRBJ2-2, with 9 bases aligning to TRBD1. CDR1 and CDR2 from the germline V gene are SGHTS and YDEGEE. The CDR3 is 17 amino acids. V lost 5 bases and J lost 1; bases outside the gene matches: 9. In DNA, the CDR3 is TGTGCCAGCAGAGAGACAGGGGGAGGATGGAACACCGGGGAGCTGTTTTTT. Translated: CASRETGGGWNTGELFF.

The J gene is TRBJ2-4, the V gene TRBV3-1 (or the pseudogene TRBV3-2); 7 bases align to TRBD2. This CDR3 is 17 amino acids long. Per germline, CDR1 LGHDT and CDR2 YNNKEL (reference sequence). Trimming took 6 bases from V and 0 from J; bases not matched to a gene: 11. CDR3 bases: TGTGCCAGCAGGCAAACCGGGACTAACTTAGCCAAAAACATTCAGTACTTC. Protein: CASRQTGTNLAKNIQYF.

This sequence joins TRBV12-5 and TRBJ1-4, with D perhaps TRBD1 (5 bases). CDR1 LGHNT and CDR2 FRNRAP come from the germline V gene. The CDR3 is 16 amino acids. The V end was cut by 1 base, the J end by 4 bases, with 13 bases between. The CDR3 spells CASGLGNGGYNEKLFF. In DNA form, the CDR3 reads TGTGCTAGTGGTTTGGGAAACGGGGGTTATAATGAAAAACTGTTTTTT.

The rearrangement joins TRBV7-9 to TRBJ2-3; TRBD2 matches at 9 bases. Germline V CDR1 and CDR2: SEHNR, FQNEAQ (reference sequence). V lost 1 base to trimming and J lost 2 bases; unmatched junction nucleotides: 10. The length of the CDR3 is 18 residues. The CDR3 nucleotides read TGTGCCAGCAGCTTAGAGGAAGGGCTAGCGGGATACACAGATACGCAGTATTTT. This encodes CASSLEEGLAGYTDTQYF.

The chain has TRBV10-3 and TRBJ1-5; 9 bases fit TRBD1. V was pared by 9 bases and J by 3 bases, with 6 bases of the junction left unmatched. Germline V CDR1 and CDR2: ENHRY, SYGVKD. This CDR3 contains 14 residues. The CDR3 is CAIRTGEANQPQHF. As DNA, the CDR3 is TGTGCCATAAGGACAGGGGAGGCCAATCAGCCCCAGCATTTT.

This chain connects TRBV7-9 to TRBJ2-1, with D possibly matching TRBD2 (5 bases). V gave up 0 bases and J gave up 10 bases, with 16 bases separating them. CDR1 and CDR2 from the germline V gene are SEHNR and FQNEAQ (reference sequence). The CDR3 runs 15 residues. CDR3 DNA: TGTGCCAGCAGCTTAGCCGAGATTCTAGCTGAAGAGCAGTTCTTC. It translates to CASSLAEILAEEQFF.

The chain carries TRBV2 and TRBJ1-1; unclear D gene. Germline V gene sequence: CDR1 SNHLY, CDR2 FYNNEI. The length of the CDR3 is 13 residues. Trimming left V 4 bases short and J 4 bases short, with 10 bases between. CDR3 region: CASSGEGGTEAFF. CDR3 bases: TGTGCCAGCAGTGGGGAGGGCGGCACTGAAGCTTTCTTT.

The V call is TRBV29-1, the J call TRBJ2-1; 7 nucleotides align to TRBD1. The CDR3 is 12 residues long. Germline CDR1 and CDR2: SQVTM and ANQGSEA. The junction had 5 bases not matched to a gene; V was cut back by 5 bases and J by 7 bases. The CDR3 nucleotides are TGCAGCGTTAGACAGGGTTGGAATGAGCAGTTCTTC. Protein product: CSVRQGWNEQFF.

This chain connects TRBV4-1 to TRBJ2-2; D gene uncertain. The CDR3 loop spans 16 amino acids. V shed 2 bases and J shed 1 base, with 11 bases lying between them. The germline V gene has CDR1 MGHRA and CDR2 YSYEKL. The CDR3 DNA is TGCGCCAGCAGCCAATCAAGAGAAGAGAACACCGGGGAGCTGTTTTTT. It is translated as CASSQSREENTGELFF.

This chain connects TRBV3-1 (or the pseudogene TRBV3-2) to TRBJ2-6, with D possibly matching TRBD2 (5 bases). The CDR3 has 18 residues. The V end lost 0 bases, the J end lost 0 bases, and 12 bases lay between the germline ends. The germline gives CDR1 LGHDT, CDR2 YNNKEL (reference sequence). This chain's CDR3 is CASSQEGRASSGANVLTF. CDR3 bases: TGTGCCAGCAGCCAAGAGGGGAGAGCCAGCTCTGGGGCCAACGTCCTGACTTTC.